This T cell receptor (beta chain) comes out of a study of T-cell memory formation after mild COVID-19. V gave up 3 bases and J gave up 4 bases, with 8 bases separating them. This CDR3 is built from 13 residues. Each CDR3 protein gets one entry after TCRdb re-called the 5' RACE reads with MiXCR. The sample lists 150,000 to 200,000 distinct CDR3 sequences; around 15% were seen once. This clonotype was observed a handful of times. This receptor was obtained from an adult woman who had mild COVID-19 (a few samples of this study predate the infection). Cell type and time point are not known. V and J are TRBV12-3 or TRBV12-4 and TRBJ2-3; D not certain. Input material: PBMCs or a T cell subset sorted from them (not recorded which). CDR3 loop: CASSFRAADTQYF. CDR3 in DNA: TGTGCCAGCAGTTTTCGAGCCGCAGATACGCAGTATTTT.